This TCR beta chain was obtained from a study of blood T cells in healthy people across ages. For the second PCR, which ran for roughly 6 to 11 cycles, a sample-barcoded 5' primer and a J-beta primer mix were used. TCRdb fed the 5' RACE reads into MiXCR, producing one record per CDR3 protein. This sample has 780,000 or so distinct CDR3 sequences, with around three fifths found just once. The germline V gene has CDR1 DFQATT and CDR2 SNEGSKA (reference sequence). V was pared by 6 bases and J by 2 bases, with 13 bases between. CDR3 length: 13 residues. The study isolated at least 6.5 million PBMCs from each sample.

The material sequenced was blood. The receptor's source is a man aged 35 to 55 in good health. V usage is TRBV20-1 and J usage is TRBJ1-2; D ambiguous. For the CDR3, the DNA is TGCAGTGCGGTCCCTCGGGCAAACTATGGCTACACCTTC. Translated: CSAVPRANYGYTF.